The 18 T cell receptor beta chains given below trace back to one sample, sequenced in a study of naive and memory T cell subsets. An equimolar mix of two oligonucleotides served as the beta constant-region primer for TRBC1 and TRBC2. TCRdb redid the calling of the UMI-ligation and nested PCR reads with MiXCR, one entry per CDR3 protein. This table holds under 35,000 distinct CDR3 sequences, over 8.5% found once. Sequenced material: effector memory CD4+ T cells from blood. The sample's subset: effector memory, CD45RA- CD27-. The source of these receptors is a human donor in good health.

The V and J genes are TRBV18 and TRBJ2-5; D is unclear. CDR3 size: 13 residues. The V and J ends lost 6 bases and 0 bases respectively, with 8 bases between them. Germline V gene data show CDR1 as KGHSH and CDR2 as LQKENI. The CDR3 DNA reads TGTGCCAGCTCTTACACAGACCAAGAGACCCAGTACTTC. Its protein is CASSYTDQETQYF.

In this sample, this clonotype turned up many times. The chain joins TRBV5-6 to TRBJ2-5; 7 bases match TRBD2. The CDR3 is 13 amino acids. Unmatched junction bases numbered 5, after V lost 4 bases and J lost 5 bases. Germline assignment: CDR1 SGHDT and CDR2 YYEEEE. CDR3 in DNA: TGTGCCAGCAGCCCAGCGGGATTGGAGACCCAGTACTTC. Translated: CASSPAGLETQYF. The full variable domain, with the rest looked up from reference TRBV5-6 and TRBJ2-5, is DAGVTQSPTHLIKTRGQQVTLRCSPKSGHDTVSWYQQALGQGPQFIFQYYEEEERQRGNFPDRFSGHQFPNYSSELNVNALLLGDSALYLCASSPAGLETQYFGPGTRLLVL.

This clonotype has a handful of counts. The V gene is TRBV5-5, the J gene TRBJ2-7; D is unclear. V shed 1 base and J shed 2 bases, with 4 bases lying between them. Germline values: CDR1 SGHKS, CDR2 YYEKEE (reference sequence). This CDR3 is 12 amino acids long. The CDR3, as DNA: TGTGCCAGCAGCTTGCAGACCTACGAGCAGTACTTC. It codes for CASSLQTYEQYF.

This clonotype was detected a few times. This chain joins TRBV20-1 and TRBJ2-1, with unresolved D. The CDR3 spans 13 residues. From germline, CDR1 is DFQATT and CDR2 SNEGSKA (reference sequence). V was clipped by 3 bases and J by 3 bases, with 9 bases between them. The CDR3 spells CSASDSVYNEQFF. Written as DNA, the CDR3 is TGCAGTGCTAGTGATTCCGTCTACAATGAGCAGTTCTTC.

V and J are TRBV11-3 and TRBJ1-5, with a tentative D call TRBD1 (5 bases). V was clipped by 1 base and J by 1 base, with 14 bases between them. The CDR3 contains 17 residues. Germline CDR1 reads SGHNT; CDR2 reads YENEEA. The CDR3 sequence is CASSLGPEGASNQPQHF. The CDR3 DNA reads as TGTGCCAGCAGCTTAGGACCGGAAGGGGCCAGCAATCAGCCCCAGCATTTT.

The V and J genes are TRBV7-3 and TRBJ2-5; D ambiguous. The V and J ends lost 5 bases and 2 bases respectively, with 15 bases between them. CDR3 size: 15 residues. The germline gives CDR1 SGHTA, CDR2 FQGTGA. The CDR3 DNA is TGTGCCAGCAGCATAGGGCCTGGGCTACAAGAGACCCAGTACTTC. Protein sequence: CASSIGPGLQETQYF.

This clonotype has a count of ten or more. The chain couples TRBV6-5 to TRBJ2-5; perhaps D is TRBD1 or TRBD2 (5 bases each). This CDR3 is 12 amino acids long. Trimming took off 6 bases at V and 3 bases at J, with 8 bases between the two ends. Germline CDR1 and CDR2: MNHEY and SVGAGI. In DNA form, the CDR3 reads TGTGCCAGCAGAGTGGGGGAAGAGACCCAGTACTTC. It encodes CASRVGEETQYF.

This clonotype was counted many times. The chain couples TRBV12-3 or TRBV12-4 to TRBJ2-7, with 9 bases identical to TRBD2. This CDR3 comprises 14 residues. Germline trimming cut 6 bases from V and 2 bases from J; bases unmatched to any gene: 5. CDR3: CASSLKRGAYEQYF. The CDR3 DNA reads TGTGCCAGCAGCCTGAAGCGGGGGGCCTACGAGCAGTACTTC.

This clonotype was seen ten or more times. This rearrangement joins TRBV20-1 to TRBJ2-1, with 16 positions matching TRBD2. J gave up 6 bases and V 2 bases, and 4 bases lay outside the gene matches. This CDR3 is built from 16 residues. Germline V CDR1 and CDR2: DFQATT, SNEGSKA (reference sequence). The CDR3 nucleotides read TGCAGTGCTAGACCCGGGACTAGCGGGAGGGCCAATGAGCAGTTCTTC. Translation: CSARPGTSGRANEQFF.

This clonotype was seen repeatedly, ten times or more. CDR3: CASTPSRGSTEAFF. The CDR3 region has the DNA TGTGCCAGCACTCCCTCTCGGGGAAGCACTGAAGCTTTCTTT. V is TRBV12-3 or TRBV12-4 and J is TRBJ1-1, with D unresolved. This CDR3 has 14 residues. The V and J ends lost 7 bases and 4 bases respectively, with 16 bases between them.

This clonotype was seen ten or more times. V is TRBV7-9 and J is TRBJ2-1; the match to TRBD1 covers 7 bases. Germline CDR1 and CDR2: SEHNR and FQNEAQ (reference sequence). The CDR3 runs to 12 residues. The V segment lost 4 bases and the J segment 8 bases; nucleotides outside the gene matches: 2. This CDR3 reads CASSSQGYEQFF. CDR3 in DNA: TGTGCCAGCAGCTCACAGGGGTATGAGCAGTTCTTC.

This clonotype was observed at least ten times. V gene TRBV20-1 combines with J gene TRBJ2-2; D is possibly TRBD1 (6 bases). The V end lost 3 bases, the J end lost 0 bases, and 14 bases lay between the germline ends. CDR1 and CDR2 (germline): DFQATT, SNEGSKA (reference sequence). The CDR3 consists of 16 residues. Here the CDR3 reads CSARVGARTNTGELFF. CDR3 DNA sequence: TGCAGTGCTAGGGTGGGGGCCCGGACGAACACCGGGGAGCTGTTTTTT.

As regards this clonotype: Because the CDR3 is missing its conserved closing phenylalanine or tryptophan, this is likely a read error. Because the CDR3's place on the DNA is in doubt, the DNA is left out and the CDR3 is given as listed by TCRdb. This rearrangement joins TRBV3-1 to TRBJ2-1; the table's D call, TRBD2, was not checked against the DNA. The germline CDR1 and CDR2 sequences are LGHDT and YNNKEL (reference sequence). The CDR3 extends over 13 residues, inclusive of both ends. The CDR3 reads CESSQDLGTPELL.

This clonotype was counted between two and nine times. CDR3 bases: TGTGCCAGCAGGGACACAAAACCCTCCTACAATGAGCAGTTCTTC. Translating it yields CASRDTKPSYNEQFF. The genes are TRBV25-1 and TRBJ2-1; D is possibly TRBD1 (5 bases). The V end lost 6 bases, the J end lost 0 bases, and 12 bases lay between the germline ends. This CDR3 comprises 15 residues. CDR1 MGHDK and CDR2 SYGVNS come from the germline V gene.

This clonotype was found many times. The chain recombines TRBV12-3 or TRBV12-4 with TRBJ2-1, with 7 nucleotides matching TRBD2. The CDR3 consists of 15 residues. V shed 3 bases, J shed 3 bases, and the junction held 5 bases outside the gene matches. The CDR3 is CASSFRTSDYNEQFF. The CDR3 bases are TGTGCCAGCAGTTTTCGTACTAGCGACTACAATGAGCAGTTCTTC.

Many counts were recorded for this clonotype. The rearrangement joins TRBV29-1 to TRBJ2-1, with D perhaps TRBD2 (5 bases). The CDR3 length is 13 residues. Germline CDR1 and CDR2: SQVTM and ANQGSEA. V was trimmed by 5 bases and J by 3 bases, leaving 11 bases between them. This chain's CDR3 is CSVSRGLYNEQFF. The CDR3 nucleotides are TGCAGCGTTTCCCGCGGGCTCTACAATGAGCAGTTCTTC.

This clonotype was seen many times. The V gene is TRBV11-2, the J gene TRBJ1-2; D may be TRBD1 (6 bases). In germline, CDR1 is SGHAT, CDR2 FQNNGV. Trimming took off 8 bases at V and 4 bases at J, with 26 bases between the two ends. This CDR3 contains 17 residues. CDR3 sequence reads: CASSTPKSSTGIYGYTF. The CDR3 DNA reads TGTGCCAGCTCTACACCAAAAAGCTCCACAGGGATCTATGGCTACACCTTC. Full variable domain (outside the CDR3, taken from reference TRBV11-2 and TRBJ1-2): EAGVAQSPRYKIIEKRQSVAFWCNPISGHATLYWYQQILGQGPKLLIQFQNNGVVDDSQLPKDRFSAERLKGVDSTLKIQPAKLEDSAVYLCASSTPKSSTGIYGYTFGSGTRLTVV.

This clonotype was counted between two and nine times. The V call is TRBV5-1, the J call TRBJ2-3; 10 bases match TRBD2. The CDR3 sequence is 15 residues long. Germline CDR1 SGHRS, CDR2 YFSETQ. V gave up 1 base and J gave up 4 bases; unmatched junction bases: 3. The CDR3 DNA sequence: TGCGCCAGCAGCTTGCTAGCGGGGGCTTCAGATACGCAGTATTTT. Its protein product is CASSLLAGASDTQYF.